Given below is one T cell receptor beta chain in context. These data come from a study of blood T cell repertoires in COVID-19. Whole-study context: Researchers got acute and convalescent COVID-19 samples from the United States, Italy and Spain. PBMCs, B-cell-depleted T cells, or T cells provided the cDNA or gDNA that made up the material.

V dropped 5 bases and J dropped 0 bases, with 11 bases sitting between them. The CDR3 consists of 15 residues. Germline lookup yields CDR1 MNHEY and CDR2 SMNVEV (reference sequence). Clones were sequenced by immunoSEQ multiplex PCR, and TCRdb holds only the in-frame ones, with some missing. The repertoire holds approximately 100,000 clones, with roughly 86% as singletons. Sequenced material: peripheral blood. This receptor was taken from a young woman with acute or convalescent COVID-19. The chain employs TRBV27 and TRBJ1-5; TRBD1 is a possible D gene (5 bases). CDR3 protein: CASSHRPYSNQPQHF. In DNA form, the CDR3 reads TGTGCCAGCAGTCACAGGCCGTATAGCAATCAGCCCCAGCATTTT.